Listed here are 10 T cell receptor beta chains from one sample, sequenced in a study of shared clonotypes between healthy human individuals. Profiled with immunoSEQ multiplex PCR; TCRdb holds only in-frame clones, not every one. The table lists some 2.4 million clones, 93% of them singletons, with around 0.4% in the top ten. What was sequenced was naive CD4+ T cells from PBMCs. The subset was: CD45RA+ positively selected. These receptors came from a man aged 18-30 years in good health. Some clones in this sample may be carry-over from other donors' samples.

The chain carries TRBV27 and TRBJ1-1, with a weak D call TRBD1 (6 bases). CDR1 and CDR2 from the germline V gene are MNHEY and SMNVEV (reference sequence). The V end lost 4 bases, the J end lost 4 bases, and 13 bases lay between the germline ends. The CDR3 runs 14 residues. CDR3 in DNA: TGTGCCAGCAGTTCTCTGGGGGCGCGCACTGAAGCTTTCTTT. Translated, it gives CASSSLGARTEAFF.

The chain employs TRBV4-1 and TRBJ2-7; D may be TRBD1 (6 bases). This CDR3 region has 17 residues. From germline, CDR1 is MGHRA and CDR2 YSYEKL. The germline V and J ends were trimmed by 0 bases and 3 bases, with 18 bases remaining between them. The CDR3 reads CASSQENEGQRNYEQYF. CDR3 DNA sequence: TGCGCCAGCAGCCAAGAAAATGAAGGACAGCGAAACTACGAGCAGTACTTC.

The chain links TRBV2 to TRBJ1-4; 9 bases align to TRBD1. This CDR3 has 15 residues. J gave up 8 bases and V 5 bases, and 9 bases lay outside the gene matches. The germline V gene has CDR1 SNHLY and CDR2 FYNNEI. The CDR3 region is CASSNDRGDGEKLFF. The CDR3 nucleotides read TGTGCCAGCAGTAACGACAGGGGGGACGGCGAAAAACTGTTTTTT. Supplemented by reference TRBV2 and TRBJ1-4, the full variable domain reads EPEVTQTPSHQVTQMGQEVILRCVPISNHLYFYWYRQILGQKVEFLVSFYNNEISEKSEIFDDQFSVERPDGSNFTLKIRSTKLEDSAMYFCASSNDRGDGEKLFFGSGTQLSVL.

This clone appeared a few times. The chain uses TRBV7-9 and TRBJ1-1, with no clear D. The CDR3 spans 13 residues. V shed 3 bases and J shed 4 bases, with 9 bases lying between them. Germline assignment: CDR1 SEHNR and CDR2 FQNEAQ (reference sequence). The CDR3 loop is CASSFSGSTEAFF. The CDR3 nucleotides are TGTGCCAGCAGCTTTAGTGGTAGCACTGAAGCTTTCTTT.

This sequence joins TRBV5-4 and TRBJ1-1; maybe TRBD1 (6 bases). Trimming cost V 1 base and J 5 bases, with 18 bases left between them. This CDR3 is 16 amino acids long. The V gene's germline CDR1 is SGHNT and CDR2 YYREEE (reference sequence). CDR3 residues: CASSLLGASRWTEAFF. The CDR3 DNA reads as TGTGCCAGCAGCTTGTTGGGGGCTTCCCGGTGGACTGAAGCTTTCTTT.

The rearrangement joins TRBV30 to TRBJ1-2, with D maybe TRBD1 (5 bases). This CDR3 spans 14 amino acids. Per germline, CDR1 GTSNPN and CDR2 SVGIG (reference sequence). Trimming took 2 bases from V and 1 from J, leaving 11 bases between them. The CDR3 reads CAWSWEGINYGYTF. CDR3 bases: TGTGCCTGGAGTTGGGAGGGGATTAACTATGGCTACACCTTC. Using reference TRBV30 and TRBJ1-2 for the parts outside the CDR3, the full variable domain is SQTIHQWPATLVQPVGSPLSLECTVEGTSNPNLYWYRQAAGRGLQLLFYSVGIGQISSEVPQNLSASRPQDRQFILSSKKLLLSDSGFYLCAWSWEGINYGYTFGSGTRLTVV.

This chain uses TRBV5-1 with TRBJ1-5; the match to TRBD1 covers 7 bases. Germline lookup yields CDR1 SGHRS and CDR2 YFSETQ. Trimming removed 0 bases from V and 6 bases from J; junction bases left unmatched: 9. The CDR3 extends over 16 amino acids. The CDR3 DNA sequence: TGCGCCAGCAGCTTGGATACAGGGGTCCCGGGTCAGCCCCAGCATTTT. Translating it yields CASSLDTGVPGQPQHF.

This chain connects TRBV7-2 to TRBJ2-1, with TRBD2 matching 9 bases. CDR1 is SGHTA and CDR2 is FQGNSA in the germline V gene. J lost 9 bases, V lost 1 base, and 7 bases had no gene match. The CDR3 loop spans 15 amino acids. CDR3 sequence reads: CASSLGTSGRFEQFF. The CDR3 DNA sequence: TGTGCCAGCAGCTTAGGAACCAGCGGGAGGTTTGAGCAGTTCTTC.

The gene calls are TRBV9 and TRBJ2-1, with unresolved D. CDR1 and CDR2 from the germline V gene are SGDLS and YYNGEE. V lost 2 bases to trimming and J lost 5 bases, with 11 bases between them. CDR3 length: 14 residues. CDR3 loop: CASSVRTRDNEQFF. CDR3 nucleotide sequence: TGTGCCAGCAGCGTTAGAACAAGAGACAATGAGCAGTTCTTC.

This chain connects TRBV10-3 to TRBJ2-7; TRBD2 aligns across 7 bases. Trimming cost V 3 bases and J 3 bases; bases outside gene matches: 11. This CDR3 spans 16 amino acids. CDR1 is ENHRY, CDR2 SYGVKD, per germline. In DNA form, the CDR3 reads TGTGCCATCAGTGACCCTAGCCGGGGAGGGGACTACGAGCAGTACTTC. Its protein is CAISDPSRGGDYEQYF.